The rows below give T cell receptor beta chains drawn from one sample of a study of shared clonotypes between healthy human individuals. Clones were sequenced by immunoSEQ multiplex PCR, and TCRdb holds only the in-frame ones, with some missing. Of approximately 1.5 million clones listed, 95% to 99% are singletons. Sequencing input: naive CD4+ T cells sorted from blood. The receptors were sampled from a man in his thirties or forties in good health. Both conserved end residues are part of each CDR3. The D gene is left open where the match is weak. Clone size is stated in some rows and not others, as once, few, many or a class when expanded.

TGTGCCAGCAGTGCTACAGGGCCCTATGGCTACACCTTC,CASSATGPYGYTF,NA,TRBV2,TRBJ1-2,NA
TGTGCCAGCAGCGGGCGGCGGACAGGACAAGAGACCCAGTACTTC,CASSGRRTGQETQYF,TRBD1,TRBV9,TRBJ2-5,NA
TGTGCCAGTAGTGGTAACCTACTGGGAGAGTCGGACACTGAAGCTTTCTTT,CASSGNLLGESDTEAFF,NA,TRBV19,TRBJ1-1,NA
TGTGCCAGCAGTGGGACTAGCGGGATAGGCGGCAATGAGCAGTTCTTC,CASSGTSGIGGNEQFF,TRBD2,TRBV25-1,TRBJ2-1,once
TGTGCCAGCAGCGTTCTTGGGGGACCAAACAATGAGCAGTTCTTC,CASSVLGGPNNEQFF,NA,TRBV9,TRBJ2-1,NA
TGTGCCAGCAGCTCCGGACAGGGGACCTACAATGAGCAGTTCTTC,CASSSGQGTYNEQFF,TRBD1,TRBV11-3,TRBJ2-1,once
TGTGCCACGAAGGAGAGCTCCTACGAGCAGTACTTC,CATKESSYEQYF,NA,TRBV28,TRBJ2-7,NA
TGTGCCAGCTCCCTAAGACAGGGTCAGACCAACGAGCAGTACTTC,CASSLRQGQTNEQYF,TRBD1,TRBV18,TRBJ2-7,NA
TGTGCCAGCTCACCGAATGAACAGGGGGCGAAGGGCATTCAGTACTTC,CASSPNEQGAKGIQYF,TRBD1,TRBV18,TRBJ2-4,NA
TGTGCCATCGGACACGGGGGGAACTTGGAGACCCAGTACTTC,CAIGHGGNLETQYF,TRBD2,TRBV10-3,TRBJ2-5,NA
TGCGCCAGCAGCTTGGAAGGAATAGAGGCTGATACGCAGTATTTT,CASSLEGIEADTQYF,NA,TRBV5-1,TRBJ2-3,NA
TGTGCCAGCATTAGTGGGACAAGTTACGAGCAGTACTTC,CASISGTSYEQYF,NA,TRBV6-5,TRBJ2-7,once
TGCGCCAGCAGCCAAGACGCTAGCGGGAACGCGGAGCAGTTCTTC,CASSQDASGNAEQFF,TRBD2,TRBV4-3,TRBJ2-1,NA
TGTGCCAGTAGTACGCCAGGGGCTCGGAACACCATATATTTT,CASSTPGARNTIYF,NA,TRBV19,TRBJ1-3,once
TGTGCCAGCAGTGCGGGTGTGAACATTCAGTACTTC,CASSAGVNIQYF,NA,TRBV2,TRBJ2-4,NA
TGTGCCATCAGTGAGGGCAGACTAGCCAAAAACATTCAGTACTTC,CAISEGRLAKNIQYF,NA,TRBV10-3,TRBJ2-4,NA
TGTGCCTGGAATCTGCGGAGCGGACTTCTCGGCGAGCAGTACTTC,CAWNLRSGLLGEQYF,NA,TRBV30,TRBJ2-7,NA
TGTGCCAGCAGTGTGTCACATGTGCTAGGGTATTCGTACGAGCAGTACTTC,CASSVSHVLGYSYEQYF,NA,TRBV6-1,TRBJ2-7,once
TGTGCCAGCCAGGGTTGGCAAGAAAAACTGTTTTTT,CASQGWQEKLFF,NA,TRBV6-1,TRBJ1-4,NA
TGTGCCAGCAGTGAAGTGGAATGGGGGGGTCAGCCCCAGCATTTT,CASSEVEWGGQPQHF,NA,TRBV6-1,TRBJ1-5,NA
TGTGCCAGCAGTTTACTCCTAGCGGCTACAGATACGCAGTATTTT,CASSLLLAATDTQYF,TRBD2,TRBV27,TRBJ2-3,NA
TGTGCCAGCAGGGCACAGGGGGCGGTCACTGAAGCTTTCTTT,CASRAQGAVTEAFF,TRBD1,TRBV2,TRBJ1-1,NA
TGTGCCAGCAGCTTGTCCGGGACAGGGAACTATGGCTACACCTTC,CASSLSGTGNYGYTF,TRBD1,TRBV7-9,TRBJ1-2,NA
TGTGCCAGCAGTGACCTCGGCACTGAAGCTTTCTTT,CASSDLGTEAFF,NA,TRBV28,TRBJ1-1,NA
TGTGCCAGCAGTGACGGGACAGGGGACCACTTTAGCAATCAGCCCCAGCATTTT,CASSDGTGDHFSNQPQHF,TRBD1,TRBV6-4,TRBJ1-5,NA
TGCGCCAGCAGTGATTCGGTATTTGGGGAGCAGTTCTTC,CASSDSVFGEQFF,NA,TRBV10-1,TRBJ2-1,NA
TGTGCCAGCAGCTCGCCGGGACAGGGAAAGGGCGAGCAGTACTTC,CASSSPGQGKGEQYF,TRBD1,TRBV5-4,TRBJ2-7,NA
TGTGCCAGCAGCTTTTCCGGGAGAGCCTACGAGCAGTACTTC,CASSFSGRAYEQYF,NA,TRBV7-3,TRBJ2-7,once
TGTGCCAGCAGAGGGGGGCCCCAAGAGACCCAGTACTTC,CASRGGPQETQYF,NA,TRBV28,TRBJ2-5,NA
TGTGCCAGCAGTGAGCGTATTGAGACGCCGCACTATACCTACGAGCAGTACTTC,CASSERIETPHYTYEQYF,NA,TRBV2,TRBJ2-7,NA
TGTGCCAGCTCACCACCAGGGAAAGAGACCCAGTACTTC,CASSPPGKETQYF,NA,TRBV18,TRBJ2-5,once
TGTGCCAGCAGCGCCGGGACTAGCGGGAGGACTTTCTACGAGCAGTACTTC,CASSAGTSGRTFYEQYF,TRBD2,TRBV28,TRBJ2-7,NA
TGTGCCAGCCGGGCGGCCAAAAACATTCAGTACTTC,CASRAAKNIQYF,NA,TRBV28,TRBJ2-4,NA
TGTGCCAGCAGCCGTTCCGGCGAGGAGCAGTACTTC,CASSRSGEEQYF,NA,TRBV5-4,TRBJ2-7,NA
TGTGCCAGCAGCCCTGTGGGGTGGGGCTCCTACGAGCAGTACTTC,CASSPVGWGSYEQYF,NA,TRBV7-9,TRBJ2-7,NA
TGCGCCAGCAGCAGCAGGGAAGGCGATACGCAGTATTTT,CASSSREGDTQYF,NA,TRBV5-1,TRBJ2-3,NA
TGTGCCAGCAGTAACTCCTACGAGCAGTACTTC,CASSNSYEQYF,NA,TRBV6-1,TRBJ2-7,once
TGTGCCAGCAGCTTACACGGGAGGGATGAGCAGTTCTTC,CASSLHGRDEQFF,TRBD2,TRBV7-6,TRBJ2-1,NA
TGCAGCGTTGAAGCCCGGGACACCGGAAACTATGGCTACACCTTC,CSVEARDTGNYGYTF,NA,TRBV29-1,TRBJ1-2,NA
TGTGCCAGCAGCTTAGGGACTGGTCCTTTGGATACGCAGTATTTT,CASSLGTGPLDTQYF,NA,TRBV11-3,TRBJ2-3,once
TGCGCCAGCCACGACTTGGCGGGCGCCTACGAGCAGTACTTC,CASHDLAGAYEQYF,NA,TRBV5-1,TRBJ2-7,once
TGTGCCAGCAGGTCGAACGAAAAACTGTTTTTT,CASRSNEKLFF,NA,TRBV28,TRBJ1-4,NA
TGTGCCAGCAGTCCACGTTGGGGGGCTGCGAATGAGCAGTTCTTC,CASSPRWGAANEQFF,NA,TRBV27,TRBJ2-1,NA
TGTGCCAGCAGTGTTGGCGTGGGGAGAGGTCAGCCCCAGCATTTT,CASSVGVGRGQPQHF,NA,TRBV6-1,TRBJ1-5,NA
TGTGCCAGCAGCTCCTTGGACAGGGGAGGCTACACCTTC,CASSSLDRGGYTF,TRBD1,TRBV7-2,TRBJ1-2,NA
TGCGCCAGCAGCTTGGGGTGGACGGGGATCGTCGGGGAGCTGTTTTTT,CASSLGWTGIVGELFF,NA,TRBV5-1,TRBJ2-2,NA
TGTGCCTGGGGCAGCGGCCACTCCTACGAGCAGTACTTC,CAWGSGHSYEQYF,NA,TRBV30,TRBJ2-7,NA
TGTGCCAGCTCACCGATCAGGATGAATGAGCAGTTCTTC,CASSPIRMNEQFF,NA,TRBV18,TRBJ2-1,NA